Presented here are 11 T cell receptor beta chains from one specimen sequenced in a study of cytomegalovirus exposure and HLA in healthy donors. This PCR relied on a set of 60 Vbeta primers and 13 Jbeta primers. Produced via immunoSEQ multiplex PCR; TCRdb's table is partial and in-frame only. The sample carries about 130,000 clones, about 72% recorded once. The sequencing sample was made of PBMCs. Receptors originate from a female donor in good health and CMV-seronegative.

The chain recombines TRBV25-1 with TRBJ2-1, with 8 bases matching TRBD2. J gave up 0 bases and V 2 bases, and 9 bases lay outside the gene matches. The CDR3 extends over 18 amino acids. The germline CDR1 and CDR2 sequences are MGHDK and SYGVNS. The CDR3 bases are TGTGCCAGCAGTGAAGAGGGGATCAGCGGGAGCTCCTACAATGAGCAGTTCTTC. Translation: CASSEEGISGSSYNEQFF.

The chain recombines TRBV15 with TRBJ1-1, with a possible D match to TRBD1 (5 bases). This CDR3 has 14 amino acids. V was clipped by 8 bases and J by 0 bases, with 13 bases between them. Germline assignment: CDR1 LNHNV and CDR2 YYDKDF (reference sequence). The CDR3 protein is CATSQGSMNTEAFF. CDR3 nucleotide sequence: TGTGCCACCTCTCAGGGATCCATGAACACTGAAGCTTTCTTT.

This chain links TRBV27 with TRBJ2-5; 9 nucleotides agree with TRBD1. Per the germline V gene, CDR1 is MNHEY and CDR2 is SMNVEV (reference sequence). The CDR3 has 13 amino acids. V lost 5 bases and J lost 5; bases outside the gene matches: 3. This CDR3 is CASSTGGRETQYF. CDR3 nucleotides: TGTGCCAGCAGTACAGGGGGCAGGGAGACCCAGTACTTC.

This clone was found a few times. The chain has TRBV19 and TRBJ1-4; D uncertain. V shed 0 bases and J shed 4 bases, with 9 bases lying between them. CDR3 length: 15 residues. Per the germline V gene, CDR1 is LNHDA and CDR2 is SQIVND (reference sequence). CDR3 amino acids: CASSIESRINEKLFF. CDR3 nucleotides: TGTGCCAGTAGTATAGAAAGCAGGATTAATGAAAAACTGTTTTTT.

The CDR3 loop is CASQGRTGNTEAFF. The CDR3 DNA sequence: TGTGCCAGCCAGGGGAGAACAGGGAACACTGAAGCTTTCTTT. This chain links TRBV19 with TRBJ1-1; D may be TRBD1 (6 bases). Trimming left V 9 bases short and J 1 base short, with 15 bases between. Per the germline V gene, CDR1 is LNHDA and CDR2 is SQIVND (reference sequence). The CDR3 covers 14 residues.

The gene calls are TRBV5-1 and TRBJ2-7; D possibly corresponds to TRBD1 (6 bases). V gave up 10 bases and J gave up 2 bases, with 19 bases separating them. This CDR3 is built from 14 residues. CDR1 is SGHRS, CDR2 YFSETQ, per germline. In nucleotides, the CDR3 is TGCGCCTCGAACAGGGACGAAGGTCCCTACGAGCAGTACTTC. Its translation: CASNRDEGPYEQYF. Together with reference TRBV5-1 and TRBJ2-7, the CDR3 gives the full variable domain: KAGVTQTPRYLIKTRGQQVTLSCSPISGHRSVSWYQQTPGQGLQFLFEYFSETQRNKGNFPGRFSGRQFSNSRSEMNVSTLELGDSALYLCASNRDEGPYEQYFGPGTRLTVT.

This sequence joins TRBV5-1 and TRBJ1-2; D unresolved. Germline V gene lookup returns CDR1 SGHRS and CDR2 YFSETQ. Trimming pared 4 bases from V and 6 bases from J, leaving 16 bases between. The CDR3 totals 14 residues. The CDR3 nucleotides read TGCGCCAGCAGCATTCCATCAAGCACAGATGGCTACACCTTC. This codes for CASSIPSSTDGYTF.

CDR3 amino acids: CASTDKMNTEAFF. The CDR3 DNA is TGTGCCAGTACCGACAAGATGAACACTGAAGCTTTCTTT. This chain joins TRBV19 and TRBJ1-1; no clear D gene. Germline lookup yields CDR1 LNHDA and CDR2 SQIVND (reference sequence). There are 13 residues in the CDR3. V dropped 7 bases and J dropped 0 bases, with 9 bases sitting between them.

The chain links TRBV11-2 to TRBJ1-1, with TRBD1 identical over 8 bases. Germline V gives CDR1 SGHAT, CDR2 FQNNGV. The V segment lost 1 base and the J segment 6 bases; nucleotides outside the gene matches: 7. The CDR3 length is 15 residues. The CDR3 DNA follows: TGTGCCAGCAGCTTAGTAGGGACAGGAGACCCTGAAGCTTTCTTT. Amino acids: CASSLVGTGDPEAFF.

The rearrangement uses TRBV6-6 and TRBJ2-1, with 8 bases identical to TRBD2. Germline V gene data show CDR1 as MNHNY and CDR2 as SVGAGI (reference sequence). Trimming at V came to 10 bases and at J to 4 bases, leaving 6 bases not matched to a gene. The CDR3 sequence is 13 residues long. CDR3 coding DNA: TGTGCCACTACTAGCGGCCAGTACAATGAGCAGTTCTTC. Residues: CATTSGQYNEQFF.

This chain uses TRBV5-1 with TRBJ2-2; TRBD2 matches 10 bases. CDR1 and CDR2 from the germline V gene are SGHRS and YFSETQ. The CDR3 length is 17 residues. V trimming: 0 bases; J trimming: 7 bases; junction bases outside the gene matches: 9. The DNA of the CDR3 is TGCGCCAGCAGCTTGGGGCTAGCGGGAGTTTCCGTCGGGGAGCTGTTTTTT. It translates to CASSLGLAGVSVGELFF.